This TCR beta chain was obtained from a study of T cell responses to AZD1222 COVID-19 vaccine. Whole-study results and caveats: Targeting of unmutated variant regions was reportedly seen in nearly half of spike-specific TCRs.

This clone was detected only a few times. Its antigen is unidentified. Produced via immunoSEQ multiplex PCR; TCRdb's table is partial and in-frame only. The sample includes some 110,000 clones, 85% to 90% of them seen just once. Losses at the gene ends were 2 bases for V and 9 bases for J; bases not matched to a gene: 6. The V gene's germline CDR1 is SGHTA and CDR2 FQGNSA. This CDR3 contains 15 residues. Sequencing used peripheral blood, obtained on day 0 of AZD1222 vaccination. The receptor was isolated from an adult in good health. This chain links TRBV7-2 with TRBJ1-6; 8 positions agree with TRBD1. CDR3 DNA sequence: TGTGCCAGCAGCTTAAAGGCAGGGGGCGGTTCACCCCTCCACTTT. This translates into CASSLKAGGGSPLHF.